This T cell receptor (beta chain) was captured by sequencing in a study of blood T cell repertoires in COVID-19. Across the study: Researchers got acute and convalescent COVID-19 samples from the United States, Italy and Spain. PBMCs, B-cell-depleted T cells, or T cells were the source of the cDNA or gDNA that made up the material.

Per the original data handling: Amplified reference gene primers provided the basis for estimating nucleated cell counts. This table comes from immunoSEQ multiplex PCR, and its TCRdb copy is limited to in-frame clones, with some not included. V and J calls and clone size are given by that table; D and trimming were obtained from the DNA. Counted here are around 84,000 clones, around four fifths occurring once; the ten biggest clones make up approximately 39%. This clone came up a few times. Per the germline V gene, CDR1 is SNHLY and CDR2 is FYNNEI. This CDR3 comprises 13 residues. The V gene end was trimmed by 6 bases and the J gene end by 13 bases; junction bases not matched to a gene: 13.

Sequencing used peripheral blood. This TCR derives from a man older than 75 with active or convalescent COVID-19. The gene calls are TRBV2 and TRBJ2-7; 9 nucleotides line up with TRBD1. For the CDR3, the DNA is TGTGCCAGCAGACCACCCCCTCCGGGACAGGGTTACTTC. Translation: CASRPPPPGQGYF.